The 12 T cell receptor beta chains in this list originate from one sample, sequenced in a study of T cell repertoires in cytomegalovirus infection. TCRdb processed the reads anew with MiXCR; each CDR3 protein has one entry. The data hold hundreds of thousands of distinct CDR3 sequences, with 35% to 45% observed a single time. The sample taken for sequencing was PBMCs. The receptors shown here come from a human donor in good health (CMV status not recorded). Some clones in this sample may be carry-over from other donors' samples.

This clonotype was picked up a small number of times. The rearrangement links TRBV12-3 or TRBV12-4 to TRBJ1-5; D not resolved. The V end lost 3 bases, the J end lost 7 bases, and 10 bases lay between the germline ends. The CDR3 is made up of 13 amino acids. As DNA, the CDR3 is TGTGCCAGCAGTTTCGACGACGGCCAGCCCCAGCATTTT. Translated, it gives CASSFDDGQPQHF.

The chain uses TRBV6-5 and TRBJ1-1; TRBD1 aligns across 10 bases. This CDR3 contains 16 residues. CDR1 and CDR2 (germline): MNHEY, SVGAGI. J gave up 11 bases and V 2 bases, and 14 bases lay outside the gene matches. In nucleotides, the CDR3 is TGTGCCAGCAGTTACGACCCTTCGACAGGGGGCAAGAGGGCTTTCTTT. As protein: CASSYDPSTGGKRAFF.

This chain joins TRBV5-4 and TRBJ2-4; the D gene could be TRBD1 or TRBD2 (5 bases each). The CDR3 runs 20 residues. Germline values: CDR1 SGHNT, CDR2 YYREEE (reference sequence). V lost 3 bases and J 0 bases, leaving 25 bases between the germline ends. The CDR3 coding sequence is TGTGCCAGCAGCTCGAAAACAGGATTAGGCGGGTCCCCAGCCAAAAACATTCAGTACTTC. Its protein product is CASSSKTGLGGSPAKNIQYF.

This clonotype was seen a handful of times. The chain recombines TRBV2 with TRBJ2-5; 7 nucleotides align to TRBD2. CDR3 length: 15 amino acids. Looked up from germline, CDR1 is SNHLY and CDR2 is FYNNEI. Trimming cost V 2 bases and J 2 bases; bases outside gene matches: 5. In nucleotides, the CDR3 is TGTGCCAGCAGTGAAACCACGGGAGGTCAAGAGACCCAGTACTTC. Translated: CASSETTGGQETQYF.

The CDR3 DNA reads as TGTGCCAGCAGCGCCGTTGGAAATGCAAATAATTCACCCCTCCACTTT. Its protein is CASSAVGNANNSPLHF. This chain links TRBV7-6 with TRBJ1-6, with no clear D. The CDR3 runs to 16 residues. Germline CDR1 reads SGHVS; CDR2 reads FNYEAQ. V was trimmed by 5 bases and J by 5 bases, leaving 16 bases between them.

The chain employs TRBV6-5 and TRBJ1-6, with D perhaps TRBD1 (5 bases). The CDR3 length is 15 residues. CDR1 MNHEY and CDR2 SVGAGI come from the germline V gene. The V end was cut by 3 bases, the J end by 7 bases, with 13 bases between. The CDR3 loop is CASSYQGGINSPLHF. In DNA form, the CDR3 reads TGTGCCAGCAGTTATCAGGGAGGAATAAATTCACCCCTCCACTTT.

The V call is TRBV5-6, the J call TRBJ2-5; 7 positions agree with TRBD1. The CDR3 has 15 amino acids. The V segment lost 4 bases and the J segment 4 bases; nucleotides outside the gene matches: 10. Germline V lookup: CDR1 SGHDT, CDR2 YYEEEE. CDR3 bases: TGTGCCAGCAGCCTACAGGGGACATTTGGAGAGACCCAGTACTTC. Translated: CASSLQGTFGETQYF. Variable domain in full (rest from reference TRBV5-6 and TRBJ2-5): DAGVTQSPTHLIKTRGQQVTLRCSPKSGHDTVSWYQQALGQGPQFIFQYYEEEERQRGNFPDRFSGHQFPNYSSELNVNALLLGDSALYLCASSLQGTFGETQYFGPGTRLLVL.

The CDR3 here is CASSEALRTAINDGYTF. CDR3 DNA: TGTGCCAGCAGTGAAGCCCTCAGGACAGCAATCAACGATGGCTACACCTTC. The rearrangement uses TRBV6-1 and TRBJ1-2, with D tentatively TRBD1 (6 bases). V lost 0 bases and J 6 bases, leaving 20 bases between the germline ends. This CDR3 comprises 17 residues. CDR1 is MNHNS, CDR2 SASEGT, per germline.

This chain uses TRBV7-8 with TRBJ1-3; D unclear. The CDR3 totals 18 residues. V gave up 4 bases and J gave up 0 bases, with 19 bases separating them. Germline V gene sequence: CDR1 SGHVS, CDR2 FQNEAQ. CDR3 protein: CASSYSLTRRDSGNTIYF. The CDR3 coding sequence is TGTGCCAGCAGCTACAGCCTGACGAGACGGGACTCTGGAAACACCATATATTTT.

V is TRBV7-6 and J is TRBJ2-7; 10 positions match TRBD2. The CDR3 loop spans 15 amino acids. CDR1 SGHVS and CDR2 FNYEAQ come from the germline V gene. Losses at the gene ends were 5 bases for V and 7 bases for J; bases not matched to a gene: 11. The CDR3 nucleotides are TGTGCCAGCAGCGGCCGAAAGCGGGAGGGCAATGAGCAGTACTTC. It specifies CASSGRKREGNEQYF.

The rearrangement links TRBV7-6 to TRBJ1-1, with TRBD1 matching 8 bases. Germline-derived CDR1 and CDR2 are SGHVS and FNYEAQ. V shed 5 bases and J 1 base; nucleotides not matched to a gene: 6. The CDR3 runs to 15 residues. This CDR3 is CASSRRQGPNTEAFF. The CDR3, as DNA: TGTGCCAGCAGCCGAAGACAGGGGCCGAACACTGAAGCTTTCTTT.

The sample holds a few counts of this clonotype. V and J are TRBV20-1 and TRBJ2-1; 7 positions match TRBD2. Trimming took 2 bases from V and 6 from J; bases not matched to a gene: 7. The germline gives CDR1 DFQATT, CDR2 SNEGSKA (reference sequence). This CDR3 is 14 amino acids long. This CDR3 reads CSARFGEGSNEQFF. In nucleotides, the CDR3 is TGCAGTGCTAGATTTGGGGAGGGGTCCAATGAGCAGTTCTTC.